The entry that follows covers one TCR beta chain sequence. Its antigen is as yet unknown. Possible read error: a much larger clone is one base away. TCRdb re-analysed the RACE reads in MiXCR, keeping a single row per CDR3 protein. Among over 70,000 distinct CDR3 sequences listed, roughly 11% were seen once. This entry comes from a study of human T cells and chemical hapten exposure. Study-wide results and caveats: Expanded TCRs were compared with controls, and the expanded TCRs formed significantly more large CDR3 similarity clusters. TCRs above 1 in 1000 frequency did not change with DPC sensitization.

Time point meaning: patch test 3, about 24 weeks after DPC sensitization. Treatment meaning: therapeutic diphenylcyclopropenone sensitization with weekly scalp DPC. The TCR was taken from a woman younger than 45 with alopecia areata. Some clones in this sample may be carry-over from other donors' samples. The input for sequencing was whole blood, taken in connection with sensitization to the hapten diphenylcyclopropenone (DPC).

The DNA of the CDR3 is TGTGCCAGCAAGCGGCAGGAACAAGAGACCCAGTACTTC. This translates into CASKRQEQETQYF. The chain couples TRBV7-8 to TRBJ2-5; maybe TRBD2 (5 bases). Germline V gene data show CDR1 as SGHVS and CDR2 as FQNEAQ. Trimming pared 7 bases from V and 2 bases from J, leaving 11 bases between. There are 13 residues in the CDR3.